These 9 T cell receptor beta chains were all obtained from the same sample, sequenced in a study of blood T cell repertoires in COVID-19 (dated by TCRdb to the early 2020s). Libraries were made using the immunoSEQ multiplex PCR assay. What TCRdb holds here is the immuneACCESS table cut down to in-frame rearrangements. Part of the clones is not present; checked against another copy, under half of the missing clones reflect an unresolved V gene, and the others are unexplained. Within this sample are about half a million clones, with 70% to 90% of them counted one time only. 3% to 3.5% of the sample is taken by the ten largest. The sequencing input was peripheral blood. Receptors originate from a human donor in a cohort sampled during active COVID-19.

The chain recombines TRBV5-4 with TRBJ1-2; D remains ambiguous. The CDR3 contains 14 residues. V lost 2 bases, J lost 0 bases, and 8 bases lay in between. Germline V gene data show CDR1 as SGHNT and CDR2 as YYREEE (reference sequence). As DNA, the CDR3 is TGTGCCAGCAGCTTAGACTACTCTAACTATGGCTACACCTTC. Translation: CASSLDYSNYGYTF.

This chain uses TRBV4-1 with TRBJ1-5, with D hard to call. The CDR3 covers 16 residues. With 4 bases removed from V and 0 bases from J, the gap between germline ends came to 13 bases. CDR1 MGHRA and CDR2 YSYEKL come from the germline V gene. CDR3 sequence: CASSPGRDYSNQPQHF. DNA of the CDR3: TGCGCCAGCAGCCCCGGGCGAGACTATAGCAATCAGCCCCAGCATTTT.

This clone has just a few counts. V is TRBV2 and J is TRBJ2-7, with 14 bases identical to TRBD2. The length of the CDR3 is 14 residues. The ends lost 8 bases at V and 7 bases at J; junction bases unmatched: 7. Germline CDR1 is SNHLY and CDR2 is FYNNEI. This CDR3 reads CASRGTSGSREQYF. The CDR3 DNA reads TGTGCCAGCCGCGGGACTAGCGGGAGTCGAGAGCAGTACTTC.

The chain has TRBV28 and TRBJ2-7, with D tentatively TRBD1 (6 bases). CDR1 and CDR2 from the germline V gene are MDHEN and SYDVKM. V lost 4 bases to trimming and J lost 2 bases, with 15 bases between them. The CDR3 runs to 15 residues. The CDR3 region is CASSSPQGPTYEQYF. The CDR3 nucleotides read TGTGCCAGCAGTTCCCCACAGGGACCTACCTACGAGCAGTACTTC.

V and J are TRBV11-3 and TRBJ2-3; 7 nucleotides match TRBD2. V was pared by 1 base and J by 4 bases, with 11 bases of the junction left unmatched. The CDR3 consists of 17 residues. The germline V gene encodes CDR1 SGHNT and CDR2 YENEEA. The CDR3 DNA reads as TGTGCCAGCAGCTTAGCAGGTCGGCTAGCGGCCCCAGATACGCAGTATTTT. Translation: CASSLAGRLAAPDTQYF.

This sequence joins TRBV30 and TRBJ1-2, with 9 bases lining up with TRBD1. CDR3 length: 13 residues. V lost 7 bases to trimming and J lost 3 bases; unmatched junction nucleotides: 6. In germline, CDR1 is GTSNPN, CDR2 SVGIG (reference sequence). In DNA form, the CDR3 reads TGTGCCTTCTCGACAGGGGGTTACTATGGCTACACCTTC. Protein product: CAFSTGGYYGYTF.

This clone occurred once. The chain uses TRBV24-1 and TRBJ2-1; D might be TRBD1 (6 bases). This CDR3 is built from 16 residues. Trimming removed 4 bases from V and 10 bases from J, with 22 bases in between. CDR1 is KGHDR and CDR2 is SFDVKD in the germline V gene. The DNA of the CDR3 is TGTGCCACCAGTGAGGGAACAGGGAATGGCCCAAGGGAGCAGTTCTTC. The encoded protein is CATSEGTGNGPREQFF.

V gene TRBV7-2 combines with J gene TRBJ2-7, with 9 bases identical to TRBD1. This CDR3 is built from 15 residues. The germline V gene has CDR1 SGHTA and CDR2 FQGNSA. Trimming removed 5 bases from V and 2 bases from J; junction bases left unmatched: 7. The CDR3: CASSTTGGPTYEQYF. CDR3 sequence (DNA): TGTGCCAGCAGCACGACAGGGGGACCTACCTACGAGCAGTACTTC. Combining the CDR3 with reference TRBV7-2 and TRBJ2-7 gives the whole variable domain GAGVSQSPSNKVTEKGKDVELRCDPISGHTALYWYRQSLGQGLEFLIYFQGNSAPDKSGLPSDRFSAERTGGSVSTLTIQRTQQEDSAVYLCASSTTGGPTYEQYFGPGTRLTVT.

The rearrangement joins TRBV30 to TRBJ2-4, with 8 bases identical to TRBD1. The ends lost 1 base at V and 0 bases at J; junction bases unmatched: 8. CDR1 and CDR2 (germline): GTSNPN, SVGIG (reference sequence). The CDR3 extends over 17 amino acids. CDR3 nucleotide sequence: TGTGCCTGGAGTGGGTCAGGGGGCACTGTAGCCAAAAACATTCAGTACTTC. It translates to CAWSGSGGTVAKNIQYF.